The clone carrying this T cell receptor (beta chain) was found a few times. The patients had localized lung adenocarcinoma, a non-small cell subtype. These data are taken from a study of CD4 and CD8 cells across lung adenocarcinoma regions. The CDR3 consists of 14 residues. Germline V gene data show CDR1 as SGHTA and CDR2 as FQGNSA. Trimming took 3 bases from V and 12 from J; bases not matched to a gene: 7. TCRdb independently ran MiXCR on the PCR reads; one entry per CDR3 protein. The sample holds several thousand distinct CDR3 sequences, around 53% seen once. The V gene is TRBV7-2, the J gene TRBJ2-1, with 11 nucleotides matching TRBD1. The receptor was derived from a male donor with lung adenocarcinoma. The CD4 and CD8 labels of this study may be unreliable. Input material: CD8+ T cells from the center of a lung tumor. The CDR3 reads CASSLAGQGGRQFF. The CDR3 DNA reads as TGTGCCAGCAGCTTGGCGGGACAGGGGGGGAGGCAGTTCTTC.